This passage covers 17 T cell receptor beta chains from one sample sequenced in a study of control samples from healthy donors and cancer patients. Profiling relied on immunoSEQ multiplex PCR, and the TCRdb table lists in-frame clones only, not all of them. The table has some 130,000 clones, about nine tenths seen once. The sample was blood. All receptors come from a middle-aged man in good health.

The gene calls are TRBV5-6 and TRBJ2-1; D gene unclear. CDR1 and CDR2 from the germline V gene are SGHDT and YYEEEE. The CDR3 covers 12 residues. V was cut by 0 bases and J by 11 bases, with 9 bases left in between. The CDR3: CASSLAAYQQFF. The CDR3 DNA is TGTGCCAGCAGCTTGGCCGCCTATCAGCAGTTCTTC.

This sequence joins TRBV5-6 and TRBJ2-7, with 7 nucleotides matching TRBD2. CDR1 is SGHDT and CDR2 is YYEEEE in the germline V gene. J was trimmed by 3 bases and V by 4 bases; bases with no gene match: 19. The CDR3 is made up of 18 amino acids. Here the CDR3 DNA reads TGTGCCAGCAGCCATGGAGTGGGAGGGACGGGTTACTTCTACGAGCAGTACTTC. Translating it yields CASSHGVGGTGYFYEQYF.

The table lists this clone with a count of one. This chain joins TRBV6-5 and TRBJ2-3; 7 bases agree with TRBD2. V was pared by 6 bases and J by 2 bases, with 8 bases of the junction left unmatched. From germline, CDR1 is MNHEY and CDR2 SVGAGI. This CDR3 is built from 15 residues. The CDR3 sequence: CASRPREGYTDTQYF. The CDR3 DNA sequence: TGTGCCAGCAGGCCGAGGGAGGGATACACAGATACGCAGTATTTT.

V and J are TRBV5-1 and TRBJ2-7, with a possible D match to TRBD1 (5 bases). The V and J ends lost 3 bases and 4 bases respectively, with 17 bases between them. Germline CDR1 reads SGHRS; CDR2 reads YFSETQ. This CDR3 is built from 15 residues. The CDR3 here is CASSSSRGALYEQYF. CDR3 bases: TGCGCCAGCAGCTCCTCAAGGGGTGCCCTATACGAGCAGTACTTC.

The V gene is TRBV6-1, the J gene TRBJ1-2, with D uncertain. CDR3 length equals 13 residues. Looked up from germline, CDR1 is MNHNS and CDR2 is SASEGT. V was shortened by 3 bases and J by 7 bases, with 12 bases between the two germline ends. The CDR3 reads CASSEVQAGGYTF. CDR3 coding DNA: TGTGCCAGCAGTGAGGTACAAGCGGGTGGCTACACCTTC.

This rearrangement joins TRBV2 to TRBJ1-1; D is undetermined. This CDR3 region has 14 residues. Germline V lookup: CDR1 SNHLY, CDR2 FYNNEI. V lost 5 bases and J 4 bases, leaving 14 bases between the germline ends. This chain's CDR3 is CASSSTVRSTEAFF. CDR3 DNA sequence: TGTGCCAGCAGTTCTACCGTCCGGTCCACTGAAGCTTTCTTT. The whole variable domain, remainder taken from reference TRBV2 and TRBJ1-1, is EPEVTQTPSHQVTQMGQEVILRCVPISNHLYFYWYRQILGQKVEFLVSFYNNEISEKSEIFDDQFSVERPDGSNFTLKIRSTKLEDSAMYFCASSSTVRSTEAFFGQGTRLTVV.

The chain uses TRBV5-5 and TRBJ1-2; 7 positions match TRBD1. The CDR3 is 18 amino acids. The germline CDR1 and CDR2 sequences are SGHKS and YYEKEE (reference sequence). Losses at the gene ends were 4 bases for V and 4 bases for J; bases not matched to a gene: 19. The DNA for the CDR3 is TGTGCCAGCAGCACCCAACCCGGGACAGACGTTTCCGGCTATGGCTACACCTTC. It specifies CASSTQPGTDVSGYGYTF.

The gene calls are TRBV9 and TRBJ1-2, with 9 bases aligning to TRBD1. The CDR3 totals 12 residues. V lost 5 bases, J lost 8 bases, and 4 bases stayed unmatched. Germline CDR1 SGDLS, CDR2 YYNGEE. Written as DNA, the CDR3 is TGTGCCAGCAGAGGGACAGGGCTCGGCTACACCTTC. This encodes CASRGTGLGYTF. Filled out from reference TRBV9 and TRBJ1-2, the complete variable domain reads DSGVTQTPKHLITATGQRVTLRCSPRSGDLSVYWYQQSLDQGLQFLIQYYNGEERAKGNILERFSAQQFPDLHSELNLSSLELGDSALYFCASRGTGLGYTFGSGTRLTVV.

V gene TRBV10-1 combines with J gene TRBJ2-2; D is perhaps TRBD1 (5 bases). Trimming removed 8 bases from V and 3 bases from J, with 10 bases in between. Germline V gene sequence: CDR1 WNHNN, CDR2 SYGVQD (reference sequence). The CDR3 sequence is 13 residues long. This CDR3 is CASQGSYTGELFF. The CDR3 bases are TGCGCCAGCCAGGGTAGTTACACCGGGGAGCTGTTTTTT.

This rearrangement joins TRBV29-1 to TRBJ2-7; tentative D call: TRBD1 (6 bases). The CDR3 covers 14 residues. Germline CDR1 SQVTM, CDR2 ANQGSEA. Trimming removed 6 bases at V and 3 bases at J, with 18 bases between. For the CDR3, the DNA is TGCAGCGTCGTAACAGGGTTAGCTGACTACGAGCAGTACTTC. This codes for CSVVTGLADYEQYF.

This chain uses TRBV4-2 with TRBJ2-7; D is ambiguous. Trimming took off 0 bases at V and 7 bases at J, with 13 bases between the two ends. The germline V gene has CDR1 LGHNA and CDR2 YNFKEQ. The CDR3 has 14 residues. CDR3: CASSQDGVKAEQYF. The CDR3 DNA reads as TGTGCCAGCAGCCAAGATGGGGTCAAGGCAGAGCAGTACTTC.

This clone appeared once. The chain recombines TRBV5-5 with TRBJ2-7; D ambiguous. The germline V gene encodes CDR1 SGHKS and CDR2 YYEKEE (reference sequence). CDR3 size: 11 residues. The ends were cut back, 2 bases at V and 5 bases at J, with 5 bases in the middle. This CDR3 is CASSFVNEQYF. In nucleotides, the CDR3 is TGTGCCAGCAGCTTTGTCAACGAGCAGTACTTC.

This chain uses TRBV6-5 with TRBJ2-7; TRBD1 or TRBD2 may be the D gene (6 bases each). Germline V lookup: CDR1 MNHEY, CDR2 SVGAGI. The CDR3 is made up of 16 amino acids. Trimming shortened V by 0 bases and J by 6 bases, and 18 bases separated the two germline ends. The CDR3 is CASSYSRPRGRGEQYF. CDR3 in DNA: TGTGCCAGCAGTTACTCGCGCCCCCGGGGGCGAGGCGAGCAGTACTTC.

The V call is TRBV28, the J call TRBJ1-6; D might be TRBD1 (5 bases). CDR3 length: 17 amino acids. Germline loops: CDR1 MDHEN, CDR2 SYDVKM. The V gene lost 7 bases and the J gene lost 0 bases, with 16 bases spanning the gap. The CDR3 spells CASTPRGVGSYNSPLHF. CDR3 sequence (DNA): TGTGCCAGCACCCCGAGGGGAGTCGGCTCCTATAATTCACCCCTCCACTTT.

The chain is built from TRBV5-1 and TRBJ1-2; no clear D. With 4 bases removed from V and 0 bases from J, the gap between germline ends came to 13 bases. CDR3 length equals 15 residues. Looked up from germline, CDR1 is SGHRS and CDR2 is YFSETQ. This CDR3 reads CASSPPETANYGYTF. For the CDR3, the DNA is TGCGCCAGCAGCCCCCCGGAGACGGCTAACTATGGCTACACCTTC.

The chain joins TRBV19 to TRBJ1-2; tentatively, D is TRBD1 (6 bases). Germline assignment: CDR1 LNHDA and CDR2 SQIVND (reference sequence). Trimming pared 5 bases from V and 2 bases from J, leaving 9 bases between. The CDR3 is made up of 13 amino acids. CDR3 sequence: CASSQDRNYGYTF. Here the CDR3 DNA reads TGTGCCAGTAGTCAAGACAGGAACTATGGCTACACCTTC.

The chain recombines TRBV18 with TRBJ1-1; 8 nucleotides line up with TRBD1. Germline V gene sequence: CDR1 KGHSH, CDR2 LQKENI. This CDR3 region has 13 residues. J was trimmed by 7 bases and V by 2 bases; bases with no gene match: 3. The CDR3 region has the DNA TGTGCCAGCTCACCAAACAGGGGGAATGAAGCTTTCTTT. This gives the protein CASSPNRGNEAFF.